Given below is one TCR beta chain in context. This receptor's antigen is unknown. No much larger clone is present one base from it, and per-base qualities are unavailable. TCR CDR3 regions were amplified from genomic DNA by multiplex PCR using the deep immunoSEQ assay. Extracted genomic DNA from each cell subset was spread evenly across all wells of several immunoSEQ 96-well plates, with each plate serving as a replicate. Each replicate PCR for sorted subsets received 200 ng genomic DNA, equal to 28,000 or so T cell genomes. The purified libraries were quantified using a Qubit 3.0 fluorometer, sized with a Bioanalyzer 2100, and then quantified again using the KAPA Library Quantification kit. Each immunoSEQ 96-well plate was sequenced on its own single-read 150-cycle Illumina NextSeq 550 flow cell. Concerning the study's data processing: Because the immunoSEQ output included only junctional sequences and no quality scores, the filtering could not be the same as the filtering used for full-length reads. Sequences were annotated with PyIR, a Python wrapper for IgBLAST v1.9, and V/J genes and CDR3 were assigned using IMGT germline references. Reads were filtered out if the reads had weak V/J assignments (E-value above 1e-6), no CDR3, stop codons, out-of-frame junctions, or ambiguous translated residues. V3J clonotypes were defined as sequences sharing an identical inferred V gene, J gene, and CDR3 amino acid sequence. Percentage overlap between repertoires was calculated by dividing the number of shared unique clonotypes by the size of the smaller repertoire. RTK rarefaction, the Chao1 estimator, and Recon v2.1 estimates of unobserved clonotypes were used to assess repertoire richness. OLGA was used to compute generation probabilities for all TCRbeta clonotypes that the gDNA method yielded from four donors. The table comes from immuneACCESS by way of TCRdb, which keeps in-frame sequences with V and J called. Part of the clones is missing from these tables; in studies checked, under half for an unresolved V gene and the rest for unknown reasons. V, J and clone size derive from that table, while D and trimming were established from the DNA sequence. The table for this sample lists millions of clones; 85% to 95% of them were counted only once. The ten largest clones represent roughly 0.13% of the sample.

The record originates from a study of shared clonotypes between healthy human individuals (dated by TCRdb to 2018 to 2020). Describing the broader study: Two women and three men aged 18 to 49 years were included in the cohort. For each donor, three plates each were used for CD4 naive and CD4 memory, two plates were used for CD8 naive, and one plate was used for CD8 memory. To estimate repertoire size and how much clonotype sharing occurs between individuals, the study deeply sequenced the blood TCR repertoires of about five healthy adults. To increase sequencing depth and limit assay-specific biases, different laboratories used diverse techniques to prepare libraries and sequence TCR repertoires. Leukapheresis yielded between about 0.9 and 9 billion PBMCs per donor.

The donors were healthy, HIV-negative adults with no recently reported acute infections or vaccinations. Every donor was a Caucasian adult living in Nashville, Tennessee, USA. CD4+ T cells were enriched by magnetic negative selection, after which naive cells were positively selected on CD45RA and the negative fraction was taken as the memory subset. After blood collection by leukapheresis, PBMCs were isolated using Ficoll-Histopaque density gradient centrifugation and then cryopreserved in the vapor phase of liquid nitrogen. Analytical flow cytometry was used to check the purity and quantity of every magnetically sorted T cell population. Genomic DNA was isolated from each sorted fraction and quantified by UV absorbance on a Nanodrop 2000c. The research as a whole found: When a few donors were compared, the shared fraction of clonotypes was about 5% for naive CD4, roughly 3.3% for naive CD8, roughly 2.5% for memory CD4, and roughly 0.43% for memory CD8. Because the study included only a small number of donors, the genetic and exposure-history diversity represented was limited. Naive subsets generally had larger estimated clonotype richness than memory subsets did. Rarefaction of sorted-subset datasets indicated incomplete sequencing despite the large sequencing depth. Sampling was limited to blood, and TCR repertoires in tissue likely differ from TCR repertoires in blood. Clonotypes shared by all four sorted-subset donors showed higher generation probabilities than non-shared clonotypes. Based on pairwise subsampling, the degree of clonotype sharing among donors was expected to be affected by sequencing depth.

The germline V gene (reference sequence) specifies SGHNT as CDR1 and YYREEE as CDR2. The CDR3 spans 13 residues, from the cysteine through the phenylalanine. Left in the record is the CDR3 DNA by itself, 39 bases read in frame from the first base. The germline ends are 7 bases apart after V is trimmed by 5 bases and J by 0 bases. The source of this sequence is a man aged 18-30 years in good health. The sequence is built from TRBV5-4 and TRBJ2-3; matching of 5 bases hints at TRBD1 as the D gene. Material: naive CD4+ T cells sorted from blood. The sample's cell subset or site label, in plain terms: CD45RA+ positively selected. In nucleotides, the sequence is TGTGCCAGCAGAGGGGCTAGCACAGATACGCAGTATTTT. The translation is CASRGASTDTQYF.